Below are 24 T cell receptor beta chains sequenced from a single sample in a study of cytomegalovirus exposure and HLA in healthy donors. The primer mix had 60 Vbeta and 13 Jbeta primers. Data came from immunoSEQ multiplex PCR; TCRdb stores just in-frame clones and leaves some out. The sample holds about 160,000 clones; over 70% are singletons and the top ten take approximately 6.8%. The sample consisted of PBMCs. These receptor sequences come from a woman in her 40s in good health and CMV-seropositive.

The chain uses TRBV29-1 and TRBJ2-7, with D unclear. The CDR3 is 11 amino acids. Trimming took off 7 bases at V and 7 bases at J, with 14 bases between the two ends. Germline V gene lookup returns CDR1 SQVTM and CDR2 ANQGSEA. CDR3 loop: CSGRGDREQYF. The DNA for the CDR3 is TGCAGCGGACGCGGAGATAGGGAGCAGTACTTC.

CDR3 in DNA: TGTGCCAGCAGTATCGACAGGGCCCCCGGGGAGCTGTTTTTT. This encodes CASSIDRAPGELFF. This chain links TRBV27 with TRBJ2-2; 7 nucleotides align to TRBD1. CDR3 length: 14 amino acids. CDR1 and CDR2 from the germline V gene are MNHEY and SMNVEV (reference sequence). The trim removed 5 bases at V and 6 bases at J, leaving 6 bases unmatched.

The chain has TRBV11-1 and TRBJ2-1, with 8 bases matching TRBD2. CDR3 length equals 12 residues. CDR1 and CDR2 (germline): SGHAT, FQDESV (reference sequence). V lost 5 bases to trimming and J lost 9 bases; unmatched junction nucleotides: 3. CDR3 coding DNA: TGTGCCAGCAGCCTTAGCGGGGTTGAGCAGTTCTTC. It translates to CASSLSGVEQFF. Filled out from reference TRBV11-1 and TRBJ2-1, the complete variable domain reads EAEVAQSPRYKITEKSQAVAFWCDPISGHATLYWYRQILGQGPELLVQFQDESVVDDSQLPKDRFSAERLKGVDSTLKIQPAELGDSAMYLCASSLSGVEQFFGPGTRLTVL.

This clone was seen once. V gene TRBV30 combines with J gene TRBJ1-5; unclear D gene. Trimming took off 1 base at V and 4 bases at J, with 8 bases between the two ends. The germline gives CDR1 GTSNPN, CDR2 SVGIG (reference sequence). The CDR3 is 13 amino acids. CDR3 amino acids: CAWSGATNQPQHF. The CDR3 DNA follows: TGTGCCTGGAGTGGGGCCACAAATCAGCCCCAGCATTTT.

The gene calls are TRBV5-5 and TRBJ2-1; D call uncertain. The CDR3 extends over 12 amino acids. Between the trimmed V and J ends, which lost 0 bases and 10 bases, there was a span of 8 bases. Germline V gene data show CDR1 as SGHKS and CDR2 as YYEKEE (reference sequence). This chain's CDR3 is CASSLAVREQFF. The CDR3, as DNA: TGTGCCAGCAGCTTGGCGGTTAGAGAGCAGTTCTTC.

V gene TRBV5-1 combines with J gene TRBJ2-5, with 12 positions matching TRBD2. J lost 1 base, V lost 4 bases, and 11 bases had no gene match. The CDR3 extends over 18 amino acids. The V gene's germline CDR1 is SGHRS and CDR2 YFSETQ. The CDR3 protein is CASSPGLLAGGSQETQYF. DNA of the CDR3: TGCGCCAGCAGCCCGGGCTTACTAGCGGGGGGTAGCCAAGAGACCCAGTACTTC.

The chain employs TRBV5-3 and TRBJ1-2, with D possibly being TRBD1 (6 bases). TRBV5-3 is an ORF, with its function uncertain. The V gene lost 5 bases and the J gene lost 7 bases, with 18 bases spanning the gap. The CDR3 is 14 residues long. The CDR3 reads CARRPRQVPFGYTF. CDR3 DNA: TGTGCCAGAAGACCAAGACAGGTTCCCTTTGGCTACACCTTC.

The chain links TRBV6-5 to TRBJ2-3, with 12 bases lining up with TRBD2. Germline assignment: CDR1 MNHEY and CDR2 SVGAGI. The length of the CDR3 is 13 residues. After removal of 4 bases from V and 9 bases from J, the junction contained 2 bases not matched to a gene. The CDR3 bases are TGTGCCAGCAGTTCAGGACTAGCGGGGACGCAGTATTTT. This translates into CASSSGLAGTQYF.

The chain has TRBV5-4 and TRBJ2-1, with D perhaps TRBD2 (5 bases). CDR1 is SGHNT, CDR2 YYREEE, per germline (reference sequence). V was cut by 4 bases and J by 8 bases, with 16 bases left in between. This CDR3 is 14 amino acids long. CDR3 residues: CASSVEEAGYEQFF. The CDR3, as DNA: TGTGCCAGCAGCGTTGAGGAGGCTGGATATGAGCAGTTCTTC.

This rearrangement joins TRBV2 to TRBJ1-2, with 9 positions matching TRBD1. Trimming at V came to 5 bases and at J to 4 bases, leaving 5 bases not matched to a gene. This CDR3 is 14 amino acids long. Germline-derived CDR1 and CDR2 are SNHLY and FYNNEI. CDR3 loop: CASSRDRDPYGYTF. In nucleotides, the CDR3 is TGTGCCAGCAGTAGGGACAGGGACCCCTATGGCTACACCTTC.

This chain links TRBV7-2 with TRBJ1-1, with TRBD1 as a possible D gene (6 bases). The CDR3 totals 16 residues. The germline CDR1 and CDR2 sequences are SGHTA and FQGNSA. The V and J ends lost 2 bases and 6 bases respectively, with 19 bases between them. Here the CDR3 reads CASSLRTSGTRAEAFF. CDR3 sequence (DNA): TGTGCCAGCAGCTTAAGAACCTCCGGGACACGAGCTGAAGCTTTCTTT.

The V call is TRBV4-1, the J call TRBJ1-4; D gene ambiguous. The CDR3 is 15 residues long. In germline, CDR1 is MGHRA, CDR2 YSYEKL. V was cut by 0 bases and J by 11 bases, with 16 bases left in between. The CDR3 loop reads CASSQEIRASGKLFF. The CDR3 DNA reads as TGCGCCAGCAGCCAAGAAATTCGAGCCAGCGGCAAACTGTTTTTT.

The rearrangement links TRBV5-5 to TRBJ1-3, with D perhaps TRBD1 (5 bases). The V end lost 0 bases, the J end lost 3 bases, and 13 bases lay between the germline ends. Germline CDR1 is SGHKS and CDR2 is YYEKEE (reference sequence). This CDR3 region has 16 residues. The CDR3 DNA sequence: TGTGCCAGCAGCTTGGCCGGCGGGGCAGATGGAAACACCATATATTTT. The encoded protein is CASSLAGGADGNTIYF.

This sequence joins TRBV15 and TRBJ1-1; possibly TRBD1 for D (6 bases). This CDR3 has 13 residues. Germline V CDR1 and CDR2: LNHNV, YYDKDF (reference sequence). V was trimmed by 2 bases and J by 6 bases, leaving 10 bases between them. The CDR3 loop reads CATSRNRASEAFF. CDR3 coding DNA: TGTGCCACCAGCAGAAACAGGGCTTCTGAAGCTTTCTTT.

This clone is a singleton in its sample. V usage is TRBV6-5 and J usage is TRBJ1-1, with D maybe TRBD1 (5 bases). Deletions cut 5 bases from V and 2 bases from J, with 9 bases between. CDR1 is MNHEY, CDR2 SVGAGI, per germline. The CDR3 totals 13 residues. The CDR3 loop reads CASSATGNTEAFF. The CDR3 nucleotides are TGTGCCAGCAGTGCCACAGGAAACACTGAAGCTTTCTTT.

This chain uses TRBV2 with TRBJ2-5, with D possibly being TRBD1 (5 bases). Germline V lookup: CDR1 SNHLY, CDR2 FYNNEI. Trimming shortened V by 8 bases and J by 1 base, and 14 bases separated the two germline ends. This CDR3 has 14 residues. The CDR3 DNA reads TGTGCCAGCCGGGCCAGGGCTACCCAAGAGACCCAGTACTTC. Translated: CASRARATQETQYF. Full variable domain (remainder filled in from reference TRBV2 and TRBJ2-5): EPEVTQTPSHQVTQMGQEVILRCVPISNHLYFYWYRQILGQKVEFLVSFYNNEISEKSEIFDDQFSVERPDGSNFTLKIRSTKLEDSAMYFCASRARATQETQYFGPGTRLLVL.

This clone occurred once. The junction differs from germline at one of its ends, possibly a read error. The genes are TRBV5-1 and TRBJ1-2, with D possibly TRBD1 on 6 matching bases. This CDR3 has 16 amino acids. Germline V gene data show CDR1 as SGHRS and CDR2 as YFSETQ. The CDR3 coding sequence is TGCGCCAGCAGGCCCTCGGGGGGCGCGGGGGCCTATGTCTACACCTTC. Translated: CASRPSGGAGAYVYTF.

The V and J genes are TRBV28 and TRBJ1-1; 7 nucleotides align to TRBD1. CDR1 and CDR2 (germline): MDHEN, SYDVKM. The CDR3 covers 14 residues. J lost 0 bases, V lost 6 bases, and 4 bases had no gene match. The DNA for the CDR3 is TGTGCCAGCAGGGCAGGGGGAATGAACACTGAAGCTTTCTTT. Amino acid sequence: CASRAGGMNTEAFF.

This sequence joins TRBV30 and TRBJ1-3; D is unresolved. The germline V and J ends were trimmed by 2 bases and 7 bases, with 9 bases remaining between them. The germline CDR1 and CDR2 sequences are GTSNPN and SVGIG (reference sequence). The CDR3 is 12 residues long. The CDR3 spells CAWSTSSNTIYF. Written as DNA, the CDR3 is TGTGCCTGGAGTACCTCGAGCAACACCATATATTTT.

The rearrangement links TRBV7-9 to TRBJ1-1; D is unclear. Germline loops: CDR1 SEHNR, CDR2 FQNEAQ (reference sequence). The V end lost 1 base, the J end lost 3 bases, and 18 bases lay between the germline ends. There are 17 residues in the CDR3. The CDR3 here is CASSLELRGNGDTEAFF. In nucleotides, the CDR3 is TGTGCCAGCAGCTTAGAATTGCGGGGAAATGGAGACACTGAAGCTTTCTTT.

The V gene is TRBV11-2, the J gene TRBJ1-2; maybe TRBD1 (6 bases). The germline V gene has CDR1 SGHAT and CDR2 FQNNGV. Trimming left V 2 bases short and J 5 bases short, with 6 bases between. This CDR3 is 12 amino acids long. CDR3 nucleotide sequence: TGTGCCAGCAGCTTAACAGGGTATGGCTACACCTTC. As protein: CASSLTGYGYTF.

The chain is built from TRBV5-1 and TRBJ2-7; tentatively, D is TRBD1 (6 bases). Germline CDR1 SGHRS, CDR2 YFSETQ. The CDR3 sequence is 14 residues long. The V gene lost 1 base and the J gene lost 0 bases, with 8 bases spanning the gap. CDR3 sequence: CASSLSGDSYEQYF. The CDR3 DNA reads as TGCGCCAGCAGCTTGTCAGGGGACTCCTACGAGCAGTACTTC.

V is TRBV27 and J is TRBJ1-2; 9 bases are shared with TRBD1. V gave up 7 bases and J gave up 5 bases; unmatched junction bases: 17. This CDR3 spans 17 amino acids. Germline V gene data show CDR1 as MNHEY and CDR2 as SMNVEV (reference sequence). The CDR3 loop is CASTFRTTGGVRYGYTF. The CDR3 nucleotides are TGTGCCAGCACCTTCCGCACGACAGGGGGAGTAAGGTATGGCTACACCTTC.

The chain joins TRBV5-6 to TRBJ1-2; 7 bases line up with TRBD1. Trimming took 2 bases from V and 3 from J; bases not matched to a gene: 4. Germline CDR1 SGHDT, CDR2 YYEEEE. The CDR3 length is 14 residues. Here the CDR3 reads CASSLGDRDYGYTF. Here the CDR3 DNA reads TGTGCCAGCAGCTTAGGCGACAGGGACTATGGCTACACCTTC.